The source of this T cell receptor (beta chain) is a study of beta chain features in type 1 diabetes. Whole-study results and caveats: The naive, central memory and Treg TCRB repertoires looked more alike in patients than they did in healthy donors.

The entirety of the isolated RNA underwent reverse transcription, so expressed TCRB transcripts were sequenced. Repertoires were generated with immunoSEQ multiplex PCR, while TCRdb's copy carries only in-frame clones and drops some. The sample holds around 280,000 clones; roughly 8% are singletons and the top ten take more than 0.9%. V gave up 5 bases and J gave up 5 bases; unmatched junction bases: 8. CDR1 and CDR2 (germline): MDHEN, SYDVKM. CDR3 length: 15 amino acids. The sample holds many counts of this clone. What it binds is not known. Source material: central memory CD4+ T cells from blood. This rearrangement joins TRBV28 to TRBJ1-4; 7 bases match TRBD1. The receptor comes from a young woman in good health. The CDR3 DNA follows: TGTGCCAGCAGTCCGGGGGGACAGCAAAATGAAAAACTGTTTTTT. It is translated as CASSPGGQQNEKLFF. Variable domain in full (rest from reference TRBV28 and TRBJ1-4): DVKVTQSSRYLVKRTGEKVFLECVQDMDHENMFWYRQDPGLGLRLIYFSYDVKMKEKGDIPEGYSVSREKKERFSLILESASTNQTSMYLCASSPGGQQNEKLFFGSGTQLSVL.